The 3 T cell receptor beta chains below come from one sample, sequenced in a study of T cell responses to AZD1222 COVID-19 vaccine. Sequencing used immunoSEQ multiplex PCR; TCRdb keeps in-frame clones, though not all of them. The top ten hold 1.6% of the sample, which has fewer than 200,000 clones, just under 95% seen once. Here the sequenced sample was peripheral blood, taken on day 0 of AZD1222 vaccination. The receptor source for this set is an adult in good health.

This rearrangement joins TRBV7-3 to TRBJ2-7; the D is unclear. This CDR3 contains 15 residues. The V end was cut by 2 bases, the J end by 6 bases, with 17 bases between. Per germline, CDR1 SGHTA and CDR2 FQGTGA. The CDR3, as DNA: TGTGCCAGCAGCTTATTGGCCTCCGAGGCTGGCGAGCAGTACTTC. It encodes CASSLLASEAGEQYF. The full variable domain, rest sourced from reference TRBV7-3 and TRBJ2-7, is GAGVSQTPSNKVTEKGKYVELRCDPISGHTALYWYRQSLGQGPEFLIYFQGTGAADDSGLPNDRFFAVRPEGSVSTLKIQRTERGDSAVYLCASSLLASEAGEQYFGPGTRLTVT.

The rearrangement uses TRBV4-1 and TRBJ2-7, with TRBD2 matching over 8 bases. With V trimmed by 0 bases and J by 5 bases, 6 bases remained unmatched. This CDR3 is 15 amino acids long. In germline, CDR1 is MGHRA, CDR2 YSYEKL. The CDR3 protein is CASSQDSGSGNEQYF. The CDR3 DNA reads TGCGCCAGCAGCCAAGATTCAGGTAGCGGGAACGAGCAGTACTTC.

The V and J genes are TRBV25-1 and TRBJ2-5, with 7 nucleotides matching TRBD1. V shed 8 bases, J shed 4 bases, and the junction held 10 bases outside the gene matches. The CDR3 totals 14 residues. Germline V lookup: CDR1 MGHDK, CDR2 SYGVNS. This CDR3 reads CASVPRAGGETQYF. CDR3 DNA: TGTGCCAGCGTCCCGCGGGCAGGGGGAGAGACCCAGTACTTC.